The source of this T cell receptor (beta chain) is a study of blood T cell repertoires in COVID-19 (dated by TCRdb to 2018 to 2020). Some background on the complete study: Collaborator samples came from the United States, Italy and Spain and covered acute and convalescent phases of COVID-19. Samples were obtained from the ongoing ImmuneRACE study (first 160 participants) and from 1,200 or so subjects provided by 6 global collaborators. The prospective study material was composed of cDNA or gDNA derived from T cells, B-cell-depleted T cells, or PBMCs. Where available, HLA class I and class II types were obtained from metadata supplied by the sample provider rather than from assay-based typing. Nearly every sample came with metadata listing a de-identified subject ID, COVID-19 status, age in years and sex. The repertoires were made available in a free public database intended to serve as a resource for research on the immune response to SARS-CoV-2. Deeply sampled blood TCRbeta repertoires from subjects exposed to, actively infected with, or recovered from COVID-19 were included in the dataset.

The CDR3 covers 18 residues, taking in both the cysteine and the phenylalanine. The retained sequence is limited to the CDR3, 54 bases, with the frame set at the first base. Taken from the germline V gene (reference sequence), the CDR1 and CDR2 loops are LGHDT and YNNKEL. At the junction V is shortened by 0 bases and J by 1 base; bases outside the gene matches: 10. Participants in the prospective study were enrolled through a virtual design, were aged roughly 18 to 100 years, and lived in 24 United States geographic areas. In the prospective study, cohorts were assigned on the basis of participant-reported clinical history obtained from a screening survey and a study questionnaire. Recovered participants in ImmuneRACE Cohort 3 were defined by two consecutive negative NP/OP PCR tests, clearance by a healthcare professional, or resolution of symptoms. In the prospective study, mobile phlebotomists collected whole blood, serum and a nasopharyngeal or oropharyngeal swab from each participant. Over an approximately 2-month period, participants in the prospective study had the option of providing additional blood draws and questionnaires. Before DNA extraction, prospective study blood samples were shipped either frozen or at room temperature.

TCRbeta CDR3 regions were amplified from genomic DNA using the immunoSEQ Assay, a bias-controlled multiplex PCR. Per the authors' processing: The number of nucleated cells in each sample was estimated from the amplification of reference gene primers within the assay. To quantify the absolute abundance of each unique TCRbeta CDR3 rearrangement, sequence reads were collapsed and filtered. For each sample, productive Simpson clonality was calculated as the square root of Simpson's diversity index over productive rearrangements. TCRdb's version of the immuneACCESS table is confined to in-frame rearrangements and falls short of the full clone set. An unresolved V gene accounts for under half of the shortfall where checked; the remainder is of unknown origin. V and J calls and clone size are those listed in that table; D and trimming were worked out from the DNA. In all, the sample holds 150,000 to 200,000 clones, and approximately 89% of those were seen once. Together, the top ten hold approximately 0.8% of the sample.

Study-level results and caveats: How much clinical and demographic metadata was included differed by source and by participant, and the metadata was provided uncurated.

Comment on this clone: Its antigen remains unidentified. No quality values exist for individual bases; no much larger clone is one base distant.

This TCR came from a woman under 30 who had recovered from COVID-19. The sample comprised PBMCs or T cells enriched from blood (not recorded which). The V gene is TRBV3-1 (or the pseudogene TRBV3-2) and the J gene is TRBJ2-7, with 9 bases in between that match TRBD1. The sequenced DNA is TGTGCCAGCAGCCAAGACCCTCCAACCGGGACAGGGTCCTACGAGCAGTACTTC. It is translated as CASSQDPPTGTGSYEQYF.